Included here is one T cell receptor (beta chain) sequence, with context. Its cognate antigen is unknown. Sequenced by immunoSEQ multiplex PCR; TCRdb stores in-frame clones only, minus some. The sample holds some 110,000 clones, roughly nine tenths seen once. The data stem from a study of Tregs in tolerant kidney transplant recipients. Study results and limitations: This study did not directly address biological reproducibility. Validation in larger populations is needed because few patients were studied.

This TCR came from a human donor in good health. The specimen was CD4+ T cells from blood.

CDR3 residues: CASSPLGGTGNTEAFF. In nucleotides, the CDR3 is TGCGCCAGCAGCCCCCTAGGGGGGACAGGGAACACTGAAGCTTTCTTT. V usage is TRBV4-1 and J usage is TRBJ1-1, with 8 positions matching TRBD1. This CDR3 contains 16 residues. The germline V gene has CDR1 MGHRA and CDR2 YSYEKL. V shed 4 bases and J 1 base; nucleotides not matched to a gene: 8.